These 10 T cell receptor beta chains originate from one sample sequenced in a study of radiotherapy plus CTLA-4 blockade in lung cancer. The table came from immunoSEQ multiplex PCR; TCRdb's copy has only in-frame clones and leaves some out. The sample consists of some 92,000 clones, 75% to 85% of them appearing once. The material sequenced was peripheral blood, taken from a patient treated with radiotherapy plus ipilimumab. Receptors originate from a human donor with non-small cell lung cancer who had a partial response to radiotherapy plus ipilimumab.

This clone appeared a few times. In DNA form, the CDR3 reads TGTGCCTGGAGCCAAAGGACTTATGGCTACACCTTC. It specifies CAWSQRTYGYTF. The gene calls are TRBV30 and TRBJ1-2; unclear D gene. CDR3 size: 12 residues. Germline-derived CDR1 and CDR2 are GTSNPN and SVGIG (reference sequence). Trimming left V 3 bases short and J 5 bases short, with 10 bases between.

The chain couples TRBV9 to TRBJ2-1, with 9 positions matching TRBD2. The ends lost 4 bases at V and 4 bases at J; junction bases unmatched: 9. Germline-derived CDR1 and CDR2 are SGDLS and YYNGEE. The CDR3 is made up of 16 amino acids. The CDR3 nucleotides are TGTGCCAGCAGCCCCGGAGTTAGCGGGGGATACAATGAGCAGTTCTTC. Its translation is CASSPGVSGGYNEQFF. The complete variable domain, with remaining parts taken from reference TRBV9 and TRBJ2-1, reads DSGVTQTPKHLITATGQRVTLRCSPRSGDLSVYWYQQSLDQGLQFLIQYYNGEERAKGNILERFSAQQFPDLHSELNLSSLELGDSALYFCASSPGVSGGYNEQFFGPGTRLTVL.

This chain connects TRBV10-3 to TRBJ1-1; D is perhaps TRBD1 (6 bases). The CDR3 extends over 13 amino acids. CDR1 is ENHRY, CDR2 SYGVKD, per germline. The CDR3 DNA sequence: TGTGTTTCGAAGGGGGATATGAACACTGAAGCTTTCTTT. Translation gives CVSKGDMNTEAFF.

The chain is built from TRBV7-2 and TRBJ1-2; 7 positions agree with TRBD1. After removal of 4 bases from V and 1 base from J, the junction contained 9 bases not matched to a gene. The CDR3 is 16 residues long. Germline CDR1 and CDR2: SGHTA and FQGNSA. The CDR3: CASSSRGQGNNYGYTF. CDR3 bases: TGTGCCAGCAGCTCTAGGGGGCAGGGGAATAACTATGGCTACACCTTC.

This clone was seen a few times. This chain joins TRBV5-1 and TRBJ2-7; tentative D call: TRBD1 (5 bases). From germline, CDR1 is SGHRS and CDR2 YFSETQ. V was clipped by 0 bases and J by 2 bases, with 9 bases between them. This CDR3 has 14 amino acids. Here the CDR3 DNA reads TGCGCCAGCAGCTTGGTTGGGGCCACCTACGAGCAGTACTTC. Protein: CASSLVGATYEQYF.

The rearrangement links TRBV10-3 to TRBJ2-7; tentative D call: TRBD2 (6 bases). Between the trimmed V and J ends, which lost 3 bases and 2 bases, there was a span of 11 bases. CDR1 is ENHRY, CDR2 SYGVKD, per germline. CDR3 length: 14 amino acids. CDR3 protein: CAISDGGITYEQYF. The CDR3 nucleotides read TGTGCCATCAGTGACGGCGGGATCACCTACGAGCAGTACTTC.

The V and J genes are TRBV7-8 and TRBJ2-7; TRBD2 matches at 12 bases. This CDR3 has 18 residues. V lost 1 base and J lost 3; bases outside the gene matches: 10. Germline lookup yields CDR1 SGHVS and CDR2 FQNEAQ. The CDR3 sequence is CASSLGLGLAGFLYEQYF. In DNA form, the CDR3 reads TGTGCCAGCAGCTTAGGGCTGGGACTAGCGGGTTTTCTCTACGAGCAGTACTTC.

The chain links TRBV30 to TRBJ2-7, with 8 bases that match TRBD2. Germline V gene lookup returns CDR1 GTSNPN and CDR2 SVGIG (reference sequence). V lost 3 bases, J lost 2 bases, and 6 bases stayed unmatched. The CDR3 totals 14 residues. CDR3 amino acids: CAWRANGGAYEQYF. In DNA, the CDR3 is TGTGCCTGGAGGGCGAACGGGGGGGCCTACGAGCAGTACTTC.

CDR3 sequence: CASSPPGRSSYNEQFF. CDR3 sequence (DNA): TGTGCCAGCAGCCCCCCAGGGAGGAGCTCCTACAATGAGCAGTTCTTC. The chain couples TRBV11-2 to TRBJ2-1, with D tentatively TRBD2 (6 bases). The CDR3 is made up of 16 amino acids. Trimming removed 5 bases at V and 0 bases at J, with 14 bases between. Germline CDR1 reads SGHAT; CDR2 reads FQNNGV.

This chain uses TRBV25-1 with TRBJ1-1; no clear D. CDR1 and CDR2 from the germline V gene are MGHDK and SYGVNS. V was pared by 6 bases and J by 1 base, with 3 bases between. CDR3 length: 11 amino acids. In DNA form, the CDR3 reads TGTGCCAGCAGCAGGAACACTGAAGCTTTCTTT. It specifies CASSRNTEAFF.